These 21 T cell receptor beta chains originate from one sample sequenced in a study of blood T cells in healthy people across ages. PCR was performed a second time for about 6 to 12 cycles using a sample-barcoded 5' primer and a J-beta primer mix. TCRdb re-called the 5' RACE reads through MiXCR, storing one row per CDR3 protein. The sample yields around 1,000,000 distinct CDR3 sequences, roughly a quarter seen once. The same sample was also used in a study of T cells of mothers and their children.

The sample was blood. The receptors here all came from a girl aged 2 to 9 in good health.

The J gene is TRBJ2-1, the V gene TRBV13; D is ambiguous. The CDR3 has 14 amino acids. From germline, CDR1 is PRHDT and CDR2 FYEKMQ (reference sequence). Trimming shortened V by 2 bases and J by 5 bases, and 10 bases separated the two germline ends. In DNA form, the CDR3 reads TGTGCCAGCAGCTTATATCCATCCGACAATGAGCAGTTCTTC. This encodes CASSLYPSDNEQFF.

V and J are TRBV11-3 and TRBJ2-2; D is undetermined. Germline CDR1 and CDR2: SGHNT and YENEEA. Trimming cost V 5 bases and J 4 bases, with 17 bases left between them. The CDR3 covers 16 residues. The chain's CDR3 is CASSPNQDIVTGELFF. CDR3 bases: TGTGCCAGCAGCCCCAACCAAGATATCGTCACCGGGGAGCTGTTTTTT.

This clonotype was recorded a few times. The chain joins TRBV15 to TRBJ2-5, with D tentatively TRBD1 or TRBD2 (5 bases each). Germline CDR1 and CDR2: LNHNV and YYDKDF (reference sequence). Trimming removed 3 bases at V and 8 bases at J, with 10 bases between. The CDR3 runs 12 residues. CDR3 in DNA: TGTGCCACCAGCAGGGGGGTGGGAACCCAGTACTTC. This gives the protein CATSRGVGTQYF.

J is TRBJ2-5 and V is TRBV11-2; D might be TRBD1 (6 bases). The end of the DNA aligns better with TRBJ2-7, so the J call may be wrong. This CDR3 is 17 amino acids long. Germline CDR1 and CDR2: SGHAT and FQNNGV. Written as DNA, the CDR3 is TGTGCCAGCAGCTTAGCGGGCAGGGGATCGATTGTAGACGAGCAGTACTTC. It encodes CASSLAGRGSIVDEQYF.

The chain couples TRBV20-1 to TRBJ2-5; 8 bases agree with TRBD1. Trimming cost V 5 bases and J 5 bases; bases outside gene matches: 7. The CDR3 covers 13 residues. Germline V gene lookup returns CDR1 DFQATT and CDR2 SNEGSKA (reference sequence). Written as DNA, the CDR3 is TGCAGTGCTTCGACAGGGGTAGGGGAGACCCAGTACTTC. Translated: CSASTGVGETQYF.

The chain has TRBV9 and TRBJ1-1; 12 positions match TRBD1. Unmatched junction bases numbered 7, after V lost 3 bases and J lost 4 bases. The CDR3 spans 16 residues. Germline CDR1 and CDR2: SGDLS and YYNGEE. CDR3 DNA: TGTGCCAGCAGCGGGGACAGGGGGCTATTAAGCACTGAAGCTTTCTTT. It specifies CASSGDRGLLSTEAFF.

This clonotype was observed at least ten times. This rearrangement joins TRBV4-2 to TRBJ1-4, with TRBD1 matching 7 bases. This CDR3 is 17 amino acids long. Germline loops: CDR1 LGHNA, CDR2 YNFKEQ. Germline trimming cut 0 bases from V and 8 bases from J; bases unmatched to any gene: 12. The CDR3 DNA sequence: TGTGCCAGCAGCCAAGATAAATTTGAGGGGGCGAGGGAAAAACTGTTTTTT. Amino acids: CASSQDKFEGAREKLFF.

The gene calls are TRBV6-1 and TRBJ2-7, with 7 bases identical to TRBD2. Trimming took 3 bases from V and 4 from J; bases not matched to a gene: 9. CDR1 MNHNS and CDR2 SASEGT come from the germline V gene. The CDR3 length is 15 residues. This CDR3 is CASSDLPGGGYEQYF. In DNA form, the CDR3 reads TGTGCCAGCAGTGACCTTCCCGGGGGAGGGTACGAGCAGTACTTC.

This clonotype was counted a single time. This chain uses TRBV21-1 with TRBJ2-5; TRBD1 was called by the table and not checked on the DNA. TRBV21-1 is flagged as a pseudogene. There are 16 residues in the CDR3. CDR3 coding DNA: TGTGCCAGCAGCAAAGACCCAGGGGCGAGGTCGGAGACCCAGTACTTC. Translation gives CASSKDPGARSETQYF.

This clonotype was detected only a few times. The CDR3 sequence: CASRKNRGGRETQYF. Written as DNA, the CDR3 is TGCGCCAGCCGGAAAAACAGGGGTGGGCGAGAGACCCAGTACTTC. The chain has TRBV5-1 and TRBJ2-5; 7 bases match TRBD1. This CDR3 is built from 15 residues. The V and J ends lost 7 bases and 4 bases, in that order; junction bases with no gene match: 13. Germline lookup yields CDR1 SGHRS and CDR2 YFSETQ.

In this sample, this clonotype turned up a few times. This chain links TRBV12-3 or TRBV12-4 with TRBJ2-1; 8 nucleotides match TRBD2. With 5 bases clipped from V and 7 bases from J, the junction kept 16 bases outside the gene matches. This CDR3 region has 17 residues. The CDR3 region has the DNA TGTGCCAGCAGTCCCGCACCCATTAGCGGGGAGAAGAATGAGCAGTTCTTC. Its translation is CASSPAPISGEKNEQFF.

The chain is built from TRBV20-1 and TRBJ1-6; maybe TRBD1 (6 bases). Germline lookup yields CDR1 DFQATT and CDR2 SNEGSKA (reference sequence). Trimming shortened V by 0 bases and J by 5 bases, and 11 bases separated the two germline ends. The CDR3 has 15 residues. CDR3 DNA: TGCAGTGCTAGAGATTTCGGACAGCATAATTCACCCCTCCACTTT. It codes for CSARDFGQHNSPLHF.

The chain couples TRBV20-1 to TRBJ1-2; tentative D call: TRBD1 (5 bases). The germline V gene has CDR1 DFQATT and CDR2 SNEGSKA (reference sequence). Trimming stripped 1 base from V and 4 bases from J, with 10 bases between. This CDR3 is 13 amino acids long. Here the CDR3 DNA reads TGCAGTGCTAGAGCCAGGGAGGGCTATGGCTACACCTTC. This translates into CSARAREGYGYTF.

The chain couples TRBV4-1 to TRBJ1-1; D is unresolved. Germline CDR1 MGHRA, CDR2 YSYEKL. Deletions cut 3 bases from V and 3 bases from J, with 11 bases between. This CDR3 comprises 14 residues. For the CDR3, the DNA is TGCGCCAGCAGCCACGTGGAGGGATACACTGAAGCTTTCTTT. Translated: CASSHVEGYTEAFF.

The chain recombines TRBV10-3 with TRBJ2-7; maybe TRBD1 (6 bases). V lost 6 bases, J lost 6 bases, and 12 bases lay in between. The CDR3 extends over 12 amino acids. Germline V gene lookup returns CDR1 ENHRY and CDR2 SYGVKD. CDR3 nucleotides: TGTGCCATCAGCCGACAGGAATCCGAGCAGTACTTC. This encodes CAISRQESEQYF.

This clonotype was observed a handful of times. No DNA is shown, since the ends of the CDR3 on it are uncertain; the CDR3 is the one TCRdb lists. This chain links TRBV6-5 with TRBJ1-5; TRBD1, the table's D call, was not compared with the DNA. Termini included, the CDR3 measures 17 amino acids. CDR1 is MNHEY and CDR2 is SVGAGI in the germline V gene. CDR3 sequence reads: CASSTSAGQGKRESQHF.

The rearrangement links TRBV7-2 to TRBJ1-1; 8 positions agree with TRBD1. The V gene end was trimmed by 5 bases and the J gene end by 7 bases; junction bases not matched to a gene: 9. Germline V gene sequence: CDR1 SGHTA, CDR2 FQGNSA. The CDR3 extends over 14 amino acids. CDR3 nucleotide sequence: TGTGCCAGCAGCATTCGGACAGGGTTGGGTGAAGCTTTCTTT. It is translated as CASSIRTGLGEAFF.

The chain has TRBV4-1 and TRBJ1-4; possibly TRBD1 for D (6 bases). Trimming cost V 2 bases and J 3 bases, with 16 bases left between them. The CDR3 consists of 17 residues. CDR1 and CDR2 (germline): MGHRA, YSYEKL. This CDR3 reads CASSQPNNREANEKLFF. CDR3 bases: TGCGCCAGCAGCCAACCCAATAACAGGGAAGCTAATGAAAAACTGTTTTTT.

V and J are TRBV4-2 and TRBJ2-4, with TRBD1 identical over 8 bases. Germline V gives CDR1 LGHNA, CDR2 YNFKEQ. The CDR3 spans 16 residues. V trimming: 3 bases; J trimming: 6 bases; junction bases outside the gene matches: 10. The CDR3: CASSHGGRTGRNIQYF. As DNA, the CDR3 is TGTGCCAGCAGCCACGGTGGAAGGACAGGGAGAAACATTCAGTACTTC.

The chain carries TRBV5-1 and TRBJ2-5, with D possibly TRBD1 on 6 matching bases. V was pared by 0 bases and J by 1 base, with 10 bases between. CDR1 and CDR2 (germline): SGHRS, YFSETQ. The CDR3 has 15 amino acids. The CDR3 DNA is TGCGCCAGCAGCTTGGGGAACAGGGTCCAAGAGACCCAGTACTTC. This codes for CASSLGNRVQETQYF.

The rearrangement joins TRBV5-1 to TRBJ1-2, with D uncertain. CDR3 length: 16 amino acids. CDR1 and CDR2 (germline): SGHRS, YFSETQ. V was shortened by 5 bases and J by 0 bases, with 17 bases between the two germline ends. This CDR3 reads CASSHASRSPNYGYTF. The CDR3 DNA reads TGCGCCAGCAGTCACGCTTCGAGATCCCCTAACTATGGCTACACCTTC.